This T cell receptor beta chain originates from a study of blood T cell repertoires in COVID-19 (dated by TCRdb to about 2020). Background for the entire study: Collaborator samples came from the United States, Italy and Spain and covered acute and convalescent phases of COVID-19. Deeply sampled blood TCRbeta repertoires from subjects exposed to, actively infected with, or recovered from COVID-19 were included in the dataset. The samples were drawn from two sources: the first 160 participants of the ongoing ImmuneRACE study, and fewer than 1,500 subjects contributed by 6 global collaborators. Where available, HLA class I and class II types were obtained from metadata supplied by the sample provider rather than from assay-based typing. The prospective study material was composed of cDNA or gDNA derived from T cells, B-cell-depleted T cells, or PBMCs. The sample metadata nearly always contained a de-identified subject ID, COVID-19 status, age in years and sex. A freely available public database, intended as a resource for researchers studying the immune response to SARS-CoV-2, is where the repertoires were released.

About this clone: The target of this receptor is not known. Compared with germline, one end of the junction differs, possibly owing to a read error.

The collaborating institutions used their own protocols to collect whole blood in K2EDTA tubes. For TCRbeta analysis, collaborators shipped samples as frozen whole blood, isolated PBMCs, or DNA extracted from either of those sample types. TCRbeta CDR3 regions were amplified from genomic DNA by means of the immunoSEQ Assay, a bias-controlled multiplex PCR. The original methods were these. The number of nucleated cells in each sample was estimated from the amplification of reference gene primers within the assay. To quantify the absolute abundance of each unique TCRbeta CDR3 rearrangement, sequence reads were collapsed and filtered. For each sample, productive Simpson clonality was calculated as the square root of Simpson's diversity index across productive rearrangements. Sourced from immuneACCESS, this table was stored by TCRdb with only in-frame sequences that have V and J called. A share of the clones is absent; for the studies checked, an unresolved V gene accounts for under half, and the remainder has no known explanation. The DNA was the basis for D and trimming; V, J and clone size are from that table. This sample has roughly 78,000 clones in its table, and around four fifths of those were observed once. Of the sample, 15% to 20% is held by the ten largest clones.

The germline V gene supplies CDR1 MNHEY and CDR2 SVGAGI. Inclusive of the bounding cysteine and phenylalanine, the CDR3 is 13 residues long. Only the CDR3 DNA stays, 39 bases, in frame from base 1. Results and caveats for the whole study, not just this receptor: How much clinical and demographic metadata was included differed by source and by participant, and the metadata was provided uncurated.

This clonotype was sampled from a woman older than 75 with acute or convalescent COVID-19. This chain is built from TRBV6-5 and TRBJ1-2; the D gene lacks a confident call. Sequenced material: peripheral blood. The CDR3: CASSYFVTAPPAF. The DNA reads as follows: TGTGCCAGCAGTTACTTTGTCACAGCCCCTCCGGCCTTC.